These 22 T cell receptor beta chains came from one sample sequenced in a study of blood T cell repertoires in COVID-19. Sequencing was performed with immunoSEQ multiplex PCR; in TCRdb, only in-frame clones are kept and a portion is missing. The table records about 480,000 clones, approximately 90% of them present only once. The sequencing sample was made of peripheral blood. All receptors derive from a woman aged 25 to 45 with acute or convalescent COVID-19.

The V and J genes are TRBV5-1 and TRBJ2-7, with 7 positions matching TRBD1. V dropped 4 bases and J dropped 2; count of bases not matched to a gene: 6. The CDR3 is 14 amino acids. The germline V gene encodes CDR1 SGHRS and CDR2 YFSETQ. As DNA, the CDR3 is TGCGCCAGCAGCCGGGACAGTGGGACCTACGAGCAGTACTTC. Its translation is CASSRDSGTYEQYF.

The chain recombines TRBV6-1 with TRBJ2-3; 12 positions match TRBD2. Germline CDR1 MNHNS, CDR2 SASEGT. The length of the CDR3 is 17 residues. With 1 base clipped from V and 5 bases from J, the junction kept 7 bases outside the gene matches. This CDR3 reads CASSEGRTSGAEDTQYF. Written as DNA, the CDR3 is TGTGCCAGCAGTGAAGGAAGGACTAGCGGGGCGGAAGATACGCAGTATTTT.

The chain links TRBV5-4 to TRBJ2-7; 8 nucleotides agree with TRBD1. Germline values: CDR1 SGHNT, CDR2 YYREEE (reference sequence). The CDR3 length is 14 residues. The junction had 4 bases not matched to a gene; V was cut back by 2 bases and J by 3 bases. CDR3 residues: CASSLQGGNYEQYF. The CDR3 DNA reads TGTGCCAGCAGCTTACAGGGGGGAAACTACGAGCAGTACTTC.

The CDR3 nucleotides read TGTGCCAGCTCACCACGGCAGGTAACCTATGGCTACACCTTC. Its translation: CASSPRQVTYGYTF. The chain links TRBV18 to TRBJ1-2; D not certain. Germline CDR1 KGHSH, CDR2 LQKENI. This CDR3 comprises 14 residues. The V and J ends lost 1 base and 4 bases respectively, with 10 bases between them.

The chain links TRBV5-1 to TRBJ2-3, with a weak D call TRBD1 (5 bases). The CDR3 consists of 15 residues. Trimming pared 4 bases from V and 0 bases from J, leaving 12 bases between. Looked up from germline, CDR1 is SGHRS and CDR2 is YFSETQ. The CDR3 coding sequence is TGCGCCAGCAGCCCGGACCCAGGGAGCACAGATACGCAGTATTTT. Its protein is CASSPDPGSTDTQYF.

This clone was counted once. The gene calls are TRBV11-2 and TRBJ1-1; D possibly corresponds to TRBD1 (6 bases). The germline gives CDR1 SGHAT, CDR2 FQNNGV. Trimming cost V 4 bases and J 10 bases, with 13 bases left between them. There are 12 residues in the CDR3. For the CDR3, the DNA is TGTGCCAGCAGCTCAGACAGGAATGGAGCTTTCTTT. Its protein product is CASSSDRNGAFF.

This clone was recorded only once. J is TRBJ1-5 and V is TRBV28; 7 bases fit TRBD1. Germline V CDR1 and CDR2: MDHEN, SYDVKM. V trimming: 5 bases; J trimming: 6 bases; junction bases outside the gene matches: 7. This CDR3 contains 14 residues. The CDR3 loop is CASSTQQGPQPQHF. The CDR3 nucleotides are TGTGCCAGCAGTACCCAACAGGGGCCTCAGCCCCAGCATTTT.

The V and J genes are TRBV24-1 and TRBJ2-1, with TRBD2 matching 8 bases. Germline V CDR1 and CDR2: KGHDR, SFDVKD. The length of the CDR3 is 14 residues. Germline trimming cut 1 base from V and 9 bases from J; bases unmatched to any gene: 4. CDR3 DNA sequence: TGTGCCACCAGTGATTTAAGCGGGGGTTTTGAGCAGTTCTTC. This sequence encodes CATSDLSGGFEQFF.

Comment on this clone: The same CDR3 arises from other DNA sequences in this sample as well. The chain employs TRBV11-3 and TRBJ1-1, with D unresolved. V was cut by 5 bases and J by 0 bases, with 7 bases left in between. This CDR3 comprises 13 residues. The germline gives CDR1 SGHNT, CDR2 YENEEA. CDR3 in amino acids: CASSQYMNTEAFF. The CDR3, as DNA: TGTGCCAGCAGCCAGTATATGAACACTGAAGCTTTCTTT.

The rearrangement links TRBV5-4 to TRBJ2-3; TRBD2 agrees at 12 bases. Germline assignment: CDR1 SGHNT and CDR2 YYREEE (reference sequence). This CDR3 region has 15 residues. The ends lost 1 base at V and 5 bases at J; junction bases unmatched: 2. CDR3 residues: CASSLTSGGIDTQYF. The CDR3 DNA follows: TGTGCCAGCAGCTTGACTAGCGGGGGGATAGATACGCAGTATTTT.

The V gene is TRBV7-2, the J gene TRBJ2-7, with D perhaps matching TRBD1 (6 bases). V lost 5 bases, J lost 0 bases, and 11 bases lay in between. This CDR3 is built from 14 residues. Per the germline V gene, CDR1 is SGHTA and CDR2 is FQGNSA. CDR3 bases: TGTGCCAGCAGCGTTGAGGACAGCTCCTACGAGCAGTACTTC. As protein: CASSVEDSSYEQYF.

This clone was seen once. The chain is built from TRBV19 and TRBJ2-1; D possibly corresponds to TRBD1 (6 bases). Germline CDR1 reads LNHDA; CDR2 reads SQIVND (reference sequence). V shed 6 bases and J shed 8 bases, with 20 bases lying between them. The CDR3 has 15 amino acids. The CDR3 region is CASSPQGIGGDEQFF. CDR3 DNA sequence: TGTGCCAGTAGCCCCCAGGGGATAGGCGGAGATGAGCAGTTCTTC.

This chain uses TRBV10-3 with TRBJ1-4; 8 nucleotides match TRBD1. This CDR3 is built from 13 residues. After removal of 10 bases from V and 7 bases from J, the junction contained 8 bases not matched to a gene. Germline-derived CDR1 and CDR2 are ENHRY and SYGVKD. The CDR3: CATGTGLSEKLFF. Written as DNA, the CDR3 is TGTGCCACCGGGACAGGTCTAAGTGAAAAACTGTTTTTT.

V and J are TRBV5-1 and TRBJ1-5, with D perhaps TRBD1 (6 bases). Germline-derived CDR1 and CDR2 are SGHRS and YFSETQ. The CDR3 is made up of 15 amino acids. Trimming stripped 0 bases from V and 3 bases from J, with 10 bases between. Here the CDR3 reads CASSLGYRDNQPQHF. In DNA form, the CDR3 reads TGCGCCAGCAGCTTGGGTTACAGGGACAATCAGCCCCAGCATTTT. The whole variable domain, filled in from reference TRBV5-1 and TRBJ1-5, reads KAGVTQTPRYLIKTRGQQVTLSCSPISGHRSVSWYQQTPGQGLQFLFEYFSETQRNKGNFPGRFSGRQFSNSRSEMNVSTLELGDSALYLCASSLGYRDNQPQHFGDGTRLSIL.

V and J are TRBV27 and TRBJ2-3, with 7 nucleotides matching TRBD2. Germline CDR1 reads MNHEY; CDR2 reads SMNVEV (reference sequence). CDR3 length: 13 amino acids. The J segment lost 6 bases and the V segment lost 8 bases, leaving 8 bases of the junction unmatched. The CDR3 DNA is TGTGCCAGCGCGAAACTAGCGACGGATACGCAGTATTTT. Residues: CASAKLATDTQYF.

This sequence joins TRBV7-2 and TRBJ2-7, with D uncertain. Per the germline V gene, CDR1 is SGHTA and CDR2 is FQGNSA. V was trimmed by 1 base and J by 0 bases, leaving 7 bases between them. CDR3 length: 14 amino acids. Written as DNA, the CDR3 is TGTGCCAGCAGCTTAGTGGCCCTCTCCTACGAGCAGTACTTC. It encodes CASSLVALSYEQYF.

The chain links TRBV5-1 to TRBJ1-6; TRBD1 matches at 8 bases. CDR3 length: 15 amino acids. Germline CDR1 and CDR2: SGHRS and YFSETQ. With 3 bases clipped from V and 6 bases from J, the junction kept 5 bases outside the gene matches. CDR3 residues: CASSSGQGSNSPLHF. DNA for the CDR3: TGCGCCAGCAGCTCAGGACAGGGTAGTAATTCACCCCTCCACTTT.

This clone was seen a single time. The gene calls are TRBV29-1 and TRBJ2-3; tentatively, D is TRBD1 (6 bases). The germline V and J ends were trimmed by 6 bases and 2 bases, with 12 bases remaining between them. Germline V lookup: CDR1 SQVTM, CDR2 ANQGSEA. The CDR3 is 13 amino acids. CDR3 protein: CSVSDRPTDTQYF. For the CDR3, the DNA is TGCAGCGTGTCGGACAGACCCACAGATACGCAGTATTTT.

This chain connects TRBV29-1 to TRBJ2-2, with 7 bases identical to TRBD2. CDR3 length: 14 amino acids. Germline V gene sequence: CDR1 SQVTM, CDR2 ANQGSEA. After removal of 3 bases from V and 4 bases from J, the junction contained 5 bases not matched to a gene. The DNA of the CDR3 is TGCAGCGTTGAGCCGGGAGGAGGCACCGGGGAGCTGTTTTTT. It translates to CSVEPGGGTGELFF.

Only a few counts were recorded for this clone. The identical CDR3 is also encoded by other nucleotide sequences in the sample. The chain uses TRBV5-1 and TRBJ1-1; the D gene is possibly TRBD1 (5 bases). Germline V gene lookup returns CDR1 SGHRS and CDR2 YFSETQ. This CDR3 region has 15 residues. V lost 1 base and J lost 2, with 12 bases in between. Here the CDR3 reads CASSLMSGGNTEAFF. The CDR3 bases are TGCGCCAGCAGCTTGATGTCCGGGGGTAACACTGAAGCTTTCTTT.

The chain uses TRBV28 and TRBJ2-7; a possible D gene is TRBD2 (5 bases). The CDR3 totals 15 residues. V shed 5 bases and J shed 3 bases, with 17 bases lying between them. Germline assignment: CDR1 MDHEN and CDR2 SYDVKM. CDR3 nucleotide sequence: TGTGCCAGCAGTCCCAGGACTTCGGGGATCTACGAGCAGTACTTC. It codes for CASSPRTSGIYEQYF.

This chain links TRBV11-2 with TRBJ2-4; weak D call: TRBD2 (5 bases). The germline V and J ends were trimmed by 3 bases and 5 bases, with 17 bases remaining between them. The CDR3 covers 16 residues. Germline lookup yields CDR1 SGHAT and CDR2 FQNNGV. The CDR3 DNA reads as TGTGCCAGCAGCTTTGAGGGCCCCGCGTCCCAAAACATTCAGTACTTC. Amino acids: CASSFEGPASQNIQYF.